This paragraph reports one T cell receptor (beta chain). Its antigen is unidentified. This CDR3 is 14 amino acids long. Germline V CDR1 and CDR2: LGHNA, YNFKEQ. Cells classed as naive CD8+ T cells were CD45RO-CCR7+CD27+CD95-. Libraries of TRB cDNA were made by 5' RACE and carried UMIs. One entry per CDR3 protein, without DNA, is what TCRdb gives after re-calling the 5' RACE reads. The sample has about 63,000 distinct CDR3 sequences; the top ten hold 4.8%. The sample comes from a study of CXCR3-negative and CXCR3-positive naive CD8 T cells. The wider study: Each library gave roughly 1.4 +/- 0.3 million of approximately 150 million TRB reads. Whole-study findings and limits: Each naive subset displayed comparably high diversity, whereas memory CD8+ cells displayed much lower diversity. CXCR3-positive naive cells had TRB CDR3s that were more hydrophobic than CXCR3-negative naive cells had. In cryopreserved cells, CXCR3 expression partially decreased, and fresh PBMCs were used in most assays.

The chain has TRBV4-2 and TRBJ2-7; checking the TCRdb D call of TRBD2 is not possible without DNA. The sample comprised naive CXCR3+ CD8+ T cells from blood. The subset denotes: CD45RO-CCR7+CD27+CD95- naive CD8+ T cells expressing CXCR3 (TNR3+). This receptor was obtained from a human donor in good health. Some clones in this sample may be carry-over from other donors' samples. The CDR3: CASSQAAGNYEQYF.